This T cell receptor (beta chain) was retrieved from a study of cytomegalovirus exposure and HLA in healthy donors. Study results and caveats: A later analysis found most CMV-associated TCR beta chains apparently HLA-restricted. A later analysis associated approximately 17,000 TCR beta sequences with HLA alleles at a 0.05 false discovery rate.

Concerning this clone: Its target is not known.

The PCR had 60 Vbeta and 13 Jbeta primers. Clones were read by immunoSEQ multiplex PCR, and TCRdb kept only the in-frame ones, dropping some. The table has 85,000 to 130,000 clones, about 70% seen once. The length of the CDR3 is 15 residues. The V segment lost 5 bases and the J segment 3 bases; nucleotides outside the gene matches: 4. The germline V gene encodes CDR1 SSHAT and CDR2 FNYEAQ (reference sequence). Sequenced material: PBMCs. The J gene is TRBJ2-3, the V gene TRBV7-7; 11 positions agree with TRBD1. The sequence came from a female donor in good health and CMV-seronegative. CDR3 sequence reads: CASSPGTGGTDTQYF. The CDR3 DNA reads TGTGCCAGCAGCCCAGGGACAGGGGGGACAGATACGCAGTATTTT.